Listed below are T cell receptor beta chains from one sample, sequenced in a study of shared clonotypes between healthy human individuals. Sequencing used immunoSEQ multiplex PCR; TCRdb keeps in-frame clones, though not all of them. The table lists about 2 million clones, about 95% of them singletons. Sample: naive CD8+ T cells sorted from blood. These TCRs come from a man between 18 and 29 years old in good health. CDR3s include the opening cysteine and the closing phenylalanine or tryptophan. A D gene is named only where the DNA matches it firmly. Clone size, where shown, is once, few, many, or a class for clones that have expanded.

cdr3_aa	cdr3_nt	d_call	v_call	j_call	clone_size
CASSQQGGYGETQYF	TGCGCCAGCAGCCAACAAGGGGGGTATGGGGAGACCCAGTACTTC	.	TRBV4-1	TRBJ2-5	.
CASSPGKTFGEKLFF	TGTGCCAGCAGCCCCGGGAAGACGTTCGGTGAAAAACTGTTTTTT	.	TRBV7-8	TRBJ1-4	.
CASSFQDGSPHEQYF	TGTGCCAGCAGCTTCCAGGACGGATCACCCCACGAGCAGTACTTC	.	TRBV5-4	TRBJ2-7	.
CASSVWKVTADTEAFF	TGTGCCAGCAGCGTATGGAAGGTCACGGCGGACACTGAAGCTTTCTTT	.	TRBV5-5	TRBJ1-1	.
CASRPGQGPVEAFF	TGTGCCAGCAGGCCCGGACAGGGGCCAGTTGAAGCTTTCTTT	TRBD1	TRBV5-8	TRBJ1-1	.
CASSLDSQETQYF	TGTGCCAGCAGCTTAGACAGTCAAGAGACCCAGTACTTC	.	TRBV11-3	TRBJ2-5	.
CASSVDPGVVETQYF	TGTGCCAGCAGCGTAGATCCCGGGGTAGTGGAGACCCAGTACTTC	.	TRBV9	TRBJ2-5	.
CASISGPGGVFTGELFF	TGCGCCAGCATTTCGGGCCCGGGGGGGGTGTTCACCGGGGAGCTGTTTTTT	TRBD2	TRBV10-2	TRBJ2-2	.
CASSVRGGDPSFLQYGYTF	TGTGCCAGCAGCGTAAGGGGGGGGGACCCCTCCTTCCTTCAGTATGGCTACACCTTC	.	TRBV9	TRBJ1-2	.
CASSLSAVYEQYF	TGTGCCAGCAGCTTATCTGCCGTCTACGAGCAGTACTTC	.	TRBV7-2	TRBJ2-7	.
CASRAGQGGRRRQSYEQYF	TGTGCCAGCAGGGCGGGACAGGGGGGTAGGCGGCGGCAGTCCTACGAGCAGTACTTC	TRBD1	TRBV2	TRBJ2-7	.
CASSSRQIGKLFGYTF	TGTGCCAGCAGTTCTAGACAGATCGGTAAACTATTCGGCTACACCTTC	.	TRBV28	TRBJ1-2	.
CASSLGPGYEAFF	TGTGCCAGCAGCTTAGGGCCGGGTTATGAAGCTTTCTTT	.	TRBV7-6	TRBJ1-1	.
CAIGPQGGLYEQYF	TGTGCCATCGGGCCACAGGGGGGCCTCTACGAGCAGTACTTC	TRBD1	TRBV10-3	TRBJ2-7	.
CASSDPTGANVLTF	TGTGCCAGCAGCGACCCTACTGGGGCCAACGTCCTGACTTTC	.	TRBV9	TRBJ2-6	.
CASRGLAAYTDTQYF	TGTGCCAGCAGAGGACTAGCGGCCTACACAGATACGCAGTATTTT	TRBD2	TRBV2	TRBJ2-3	.
CASSLTGQGAKFF	TGTGCCAGCAGCCTTACGGGACAGGGGGCGAAATTCTTT	TRBD1	TRBV7-9	TRBJ1-1	.
CASSSIAYEQYF	TGTGCCAGCAGTTCCATAGCCTACGAGCAGTACTTC	.	TRBV28	TRBJ2-7	.
CASSFGIGANVLTF	TGTGCCAGCAGTTTTGGGATCGGGGCCAACGTCCTGACTTTC	.	TRBV27	TRBJ2-6	once
CASSRDGGSYNEQFF	TGTGCCAGCAGCCGGGATGGGGGATCCTACAATGAGCAGTTCTTC	.	TRBV5-4	TRBJ2-1	once
CAINQQGAPGANVLTF	TGTGCCATCAATCAACAGGGGGCGCCTGGGGCCAACGTCCTGACTTTC	TRBD1	TRBV10-3	TRBJ2-6	.
CVSSFGGYNEQFF	TGTGTCAGCAGCTTTGGCGGGTACAATGAGCAGTTCTTC	.	TRBV7-9	TRBJ2-1	.
CASSPGTDAPTDTQYF	TGTGCCAGCAGCCCGGGGACGGACGCACCCACAGATACGCAGTATTTT	.	TRBV13	TRBJ2-3	.
CASSTRGRYVETQYF	TGTGCCAGCAGCACCCGGGGCAGGTATGTAGAGACCCAGTACTTC	.	TRBV7-9	TRBJ2-5	.
CASSHPTTSQETQYF	TGCGCCAGCAGCCATCCGACTACCAGCCAAGAGACCCAGTACTTC	.	TRBV4-1	TRBJ2-5	.
CASSSGEGDQPQHF	TGTGCCAGCAGCTCCGGGGAAGGCGATCAGCCCCAGCATTTT	.	TRBV7-9	TRBJ1-5	.
CASSELAPRGVYEQYF	TGTGCCAGCAGTGAGTTGGCACCTCGGGGGGTATACGAGCAGTACTTC	TRBD2	TRBV2	TRBJ2-7	.
CATSSTGTSGRLNEQFF	TGTGCCACCAGCAGCACCGGGACTAGCGGGAGACTAAATGAGCAGTTCTTC	TRBD2	TRBV15	TRBJ2-1	.
CASSHGLLNYGYTF	TGCGCCAGCAGCCACGGACTACTTAACTATGGCTACACCTTC	.	TRBV4-1	TRBJ1-2	.
CASSPLGGTNEKLFF	TGTGCCAGCAGTCCCCTAGGGGGGACTAATGAAAAACTGTTTTTT	.	TRBV27	TRBJ1-4	.
CASSDRQGSGYGYTF	TGTGCCAGCAGCGACCGACAGGGCTCCGGCTATGGCTACACCTTC	TRBD1	TRBV9	TRBJ1-2	.
CASSLGTSGNTGELFF	TGTGCCAGCAGCTTAGGGACTAGCGGGAACACCGGGGAGCTGTTTTTT	TRBD2	TRBV7-9	TRBJ2-2	.
CASGFRDGNQPQHF	TGTGCCAGCGGCTTCCGGGACGGTAATCAGCCCCAGCATTTT	.	TRBV21-1	TRBJ1-5	.
CASSQSRGVLYNEQFF	TGCGCCAGCAGCCAGTCTCGCGGGGTCCTCTACAATGAGCAGTTCTTC	.	TRBV4-1	TRBJ2-1	.
CASSRDSVMETQYF	TGTGCCAGCAGTCGGGACAGTGTGATGGAGACCCAGTACTTC	TRBD1	TRBV28	TRBJ2-5	.
CASSLGVGWTEAFF	TGTGCCAGCAGCTTAGGTGTGGGCTGGACTGAAGCTTTCTTT	.	TRBV7-2	TRBJ1-1	.
CASSSNVQGATSGVTNTGELFF	TGCGCCAGCAGCTCTAATGTTCAGGGGGCAACTAGCGGAGTAACGAACACCGGGGAGCTGTTTTTT	.	TRBV5-1	TRBJ2-2	.
CASSLETALSGNTIYF	TGCGCCAGCAGCTTGGAGACAGCCCTCTCTGGAAACACCATATATTTT	.	TRBV5-1	TRBJ1-3	.
CASSLGGVSTDTQYF	TGTGCCAGCAGCTTAGGAGGAGTTAGCACAGATACGCAGTATTTT	.	TRBV7-3	TRBJ2-3	.
CASALDRESPLHF	TGTGCCAGTGCGCTGGACAGGGAGTCACCCCTCCACTTT	TRBD1	TRBV19	TRBJ1-6	few
CASSRRDRTNYGYTF	TGTGCCAGCAGCCGTCGGGACAGGACTAACTATGGCTACACCTTC	TRBD1	TRBV11-2	TRBJ1-2	.
CASSQVEYGTDTQYF	TGCGCCAGCAGCCAGGTGGAGTATGGTACAGATACGCAGTATTTT	.	TRBV4-1	TRBJ2-3	.
CASSVEAVPFNQPQHF	TGTGCCAGCAGCGTAGAAGCGGTTCCTTTTAATCAGCCCCAGCATTTT	.	TRBV9	TRBJ1-5	.
CASSHEGLTYNEQFF	TGTGCCAGCAGCCATGAGGGACTTACCTACAATGAGCAGTTCTTC	.	TRBV28	TRBJ2-1	.
CAISSIQGYNEQFF	TGTGCCATCAGTTCTATCCAGGGGTACAATGAGCAGTTCTTC	.	TRBV10-3	TRBJ2-1	.
CASSLQGLAGGSDTQYF	TGTGCCAGCAGTTTACAGGGACTAGCGGGGGGTTCAGATACGCAGTATTTT	TRBD2	TRBV28	TRBJ2-3	.
CASIQAQATTNEKLFF	TGTGCCAGCATCCAAGCCCAGGCCACAACTAATGAAAAACTGTTTTTT	.	TRBV2	TRBJ1-4	.